This T cell receptor beta chain was recorded in a study of OX40 agonist ivuxolimab in advanced cancers. Generated by immunoSEQ multiplex PCR, the TCRdb table keeps only in-frame clones and is missing some. The sample lists fewer than 40,000 clones, about 83% seen once, with around an eighth in the top ten. The germline V gene has CDR1 SGHNT and CDR2 YENEEA. The CDR3 sequence is 15 residues long. V gave up 9 bases and J gave up 10 bases; unmatched junction bases: 12. This clone was counted once. Other DNA sequences of this sample code for an identical CDR3. The sequence came from an adult with an advanced solid tumor such as melanoma, head and neck, liver or kidney cancer. The chain joins TRBV11-3 to TRBJ2-1; 13 bases align to TRBD2. This material consisted of CD4+ or CD8+ T cells sorted from blood, taken in a trial of the OX40 agonist ivuxolimab. The CDR3 loop is CASSLGLAGVYEQFF. CDR3 DNA: TGTGCCAGTAGCCTAGGACTAGCGGGAGTGTACGAGCAGTTCTTC.